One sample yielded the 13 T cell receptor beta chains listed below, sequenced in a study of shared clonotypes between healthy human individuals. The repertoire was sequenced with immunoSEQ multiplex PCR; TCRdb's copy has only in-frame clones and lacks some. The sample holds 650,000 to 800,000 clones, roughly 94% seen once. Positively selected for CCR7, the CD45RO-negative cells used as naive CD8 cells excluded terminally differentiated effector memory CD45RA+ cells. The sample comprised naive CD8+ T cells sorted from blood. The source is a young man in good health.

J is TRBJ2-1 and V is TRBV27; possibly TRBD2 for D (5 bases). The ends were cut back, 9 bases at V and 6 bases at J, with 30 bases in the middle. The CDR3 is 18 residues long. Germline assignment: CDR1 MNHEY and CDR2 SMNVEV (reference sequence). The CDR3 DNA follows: TGTGCCAGAACCTCTAGCCCGTTTACCACACCCGGCCCCAATGAGCAGTTCTTC. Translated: CARTSSPFTTPGPNEQFF.

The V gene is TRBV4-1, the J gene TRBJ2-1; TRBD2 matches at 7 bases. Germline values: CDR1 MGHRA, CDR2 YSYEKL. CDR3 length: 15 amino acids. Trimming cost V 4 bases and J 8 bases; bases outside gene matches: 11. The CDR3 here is CASSPRGVAEHEQFF. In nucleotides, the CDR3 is TGCGCCAGCAGCCCCCGGGGGGTAGCAGAGCATGAGCAGTTCTTC.

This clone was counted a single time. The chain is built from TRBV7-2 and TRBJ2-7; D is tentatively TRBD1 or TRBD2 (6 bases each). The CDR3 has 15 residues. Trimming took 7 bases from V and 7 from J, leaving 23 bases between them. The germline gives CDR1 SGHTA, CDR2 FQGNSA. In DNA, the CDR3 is TGTGCCAGCAATTTCGGCGGGACACCGGTTTGGGAGCAGTACTTC. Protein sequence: CASNFGGTPVWEQYF.

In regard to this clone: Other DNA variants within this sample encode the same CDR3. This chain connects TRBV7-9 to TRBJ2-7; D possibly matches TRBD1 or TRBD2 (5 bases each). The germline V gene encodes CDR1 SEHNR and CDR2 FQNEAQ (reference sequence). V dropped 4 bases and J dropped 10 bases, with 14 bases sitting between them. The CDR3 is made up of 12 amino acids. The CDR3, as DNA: TGTGCCAGCAGCTCTTGGGAGAGGGGTCAGTACTTC. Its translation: CASSSWERGQYF.

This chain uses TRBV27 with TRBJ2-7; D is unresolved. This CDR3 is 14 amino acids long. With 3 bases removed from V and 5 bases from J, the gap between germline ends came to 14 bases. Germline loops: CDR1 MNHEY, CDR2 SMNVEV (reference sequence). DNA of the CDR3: TGTGCCAGCAGTTTGCTGGGATCCCCCAACGAGCAGTACTTC. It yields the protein CASSLLGSPNEQYF.

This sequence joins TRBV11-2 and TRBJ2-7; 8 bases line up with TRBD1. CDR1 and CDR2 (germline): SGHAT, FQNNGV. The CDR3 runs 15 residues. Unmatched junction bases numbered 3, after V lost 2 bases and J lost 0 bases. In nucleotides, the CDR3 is TGTGCCAGCAGCTTATGGACAGGGCCCTCCTACGAGCAGTACTTC. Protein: CASSLWTGPSYEQYF.

CDR3 in amino acids: CASSHRSIDYEQYF. The DNA of the CDR3 is TGTGCCAGCAGTCACCGGAGCATAGACTACGAGCAGTACTTC. This sequence joins TRBV28 and TRBJ2-7; D is undetermined. Germline CDR1 and CDR2: MDHEN and SYDVKM. The V end lost 5 bases, the J end lost 3 bases, and 14 bases lay between the germline ends. CDR3 length: 14 residues.

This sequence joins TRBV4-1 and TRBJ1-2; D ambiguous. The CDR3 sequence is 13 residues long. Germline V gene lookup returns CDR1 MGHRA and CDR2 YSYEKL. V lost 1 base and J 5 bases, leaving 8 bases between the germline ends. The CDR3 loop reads CASSQGPSYGYTF. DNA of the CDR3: TGCGCCAGCAGCCAAGGTCCATCATATGGCTACACCTTC.

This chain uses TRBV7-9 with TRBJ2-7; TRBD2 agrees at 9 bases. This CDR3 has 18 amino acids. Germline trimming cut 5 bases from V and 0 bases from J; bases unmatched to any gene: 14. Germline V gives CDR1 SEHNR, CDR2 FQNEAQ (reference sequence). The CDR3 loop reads CASSDTVGREGNSYEQYF. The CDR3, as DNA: TGTGCCAGCAGCGATACCGTAGGGCGGGAGGGGAACTCCTACGAGCAGTACTTC. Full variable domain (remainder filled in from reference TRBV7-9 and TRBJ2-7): DTGVSQNPRHKITKRGQNVTFRCDPISEHNRLYWYRQTLGQGPEFLTYFQNEAQLEKSRLLSDRFSAERPKGSFSTLEIQRTEQGDSAMYLCASSDTVGREGNSYEQYFGPGTRLTVT.

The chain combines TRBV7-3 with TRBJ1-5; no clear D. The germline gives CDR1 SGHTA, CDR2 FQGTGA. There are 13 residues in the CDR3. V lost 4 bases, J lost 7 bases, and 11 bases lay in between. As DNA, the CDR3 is TGTGCCAGCAGCTCGAGAGTGGGACAGCCCCAGCATTTT. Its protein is CASSSRVGQPQHF. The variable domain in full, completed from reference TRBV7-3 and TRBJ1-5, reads GAGVSQTPSNKVTEKGKYVELRCDPISGHTALYWYRQSLGQGPEFLIYFQGTGAADDSGLPNDRFFAVRPEGSVSTLKIQRTERGDSAVYLCASSSRVGQPQHFGDGTRLSIL.

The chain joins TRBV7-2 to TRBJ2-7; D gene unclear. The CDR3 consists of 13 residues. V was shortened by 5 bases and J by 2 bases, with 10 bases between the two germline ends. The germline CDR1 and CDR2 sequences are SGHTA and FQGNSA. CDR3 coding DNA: TGTGCCAGCAGCCCCCCAACACCCTACGAGCAGTACTTC. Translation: CASSPPTPYEQYF. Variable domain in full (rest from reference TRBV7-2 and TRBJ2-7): GAGVSQSPSNKVTEKGKDVELRCDPISGHTALYWYRQSLGQGLEFLIYFQGNSAPDKSGLPSDRFSAERTGGSVSTLTIQRTQQEDSAVYLCASSPPTPYEQYFGPGTRLTVT.

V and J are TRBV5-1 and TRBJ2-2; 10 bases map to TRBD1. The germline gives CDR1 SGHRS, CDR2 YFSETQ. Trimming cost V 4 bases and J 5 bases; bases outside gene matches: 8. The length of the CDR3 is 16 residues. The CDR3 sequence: CASSPYWTGGTGELFF. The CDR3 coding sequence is TGCGCCAGCAGCCCTTATTGGACAGGGGGTACCGGGGAGCTGTTTTTT.

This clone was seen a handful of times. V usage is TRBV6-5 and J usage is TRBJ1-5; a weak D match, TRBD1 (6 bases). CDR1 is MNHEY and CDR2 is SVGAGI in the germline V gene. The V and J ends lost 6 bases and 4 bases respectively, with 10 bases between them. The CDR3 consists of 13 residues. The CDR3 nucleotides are TGTGCCAGCAGACAGGGAACGAATCAGCCCCAGCATTTT. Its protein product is CASRQGTNQPQHF.